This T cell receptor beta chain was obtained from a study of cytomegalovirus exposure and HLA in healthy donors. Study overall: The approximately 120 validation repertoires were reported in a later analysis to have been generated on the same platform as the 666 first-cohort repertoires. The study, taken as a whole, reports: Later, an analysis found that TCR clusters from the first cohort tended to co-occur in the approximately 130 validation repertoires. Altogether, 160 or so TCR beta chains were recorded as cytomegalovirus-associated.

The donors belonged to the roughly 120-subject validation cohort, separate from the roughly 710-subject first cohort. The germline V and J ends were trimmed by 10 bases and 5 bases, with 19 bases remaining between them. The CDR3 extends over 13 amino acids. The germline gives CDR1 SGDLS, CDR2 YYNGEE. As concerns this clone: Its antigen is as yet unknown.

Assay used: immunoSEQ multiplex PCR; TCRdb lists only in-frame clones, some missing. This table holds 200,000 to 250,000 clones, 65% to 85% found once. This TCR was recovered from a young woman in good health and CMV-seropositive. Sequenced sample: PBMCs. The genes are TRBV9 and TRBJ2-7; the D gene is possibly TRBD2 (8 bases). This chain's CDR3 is CAPSGGGNNEQYF. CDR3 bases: TGTGCCCCATCGGGAGGGGGCAACAACGAGCAGTACTTC.